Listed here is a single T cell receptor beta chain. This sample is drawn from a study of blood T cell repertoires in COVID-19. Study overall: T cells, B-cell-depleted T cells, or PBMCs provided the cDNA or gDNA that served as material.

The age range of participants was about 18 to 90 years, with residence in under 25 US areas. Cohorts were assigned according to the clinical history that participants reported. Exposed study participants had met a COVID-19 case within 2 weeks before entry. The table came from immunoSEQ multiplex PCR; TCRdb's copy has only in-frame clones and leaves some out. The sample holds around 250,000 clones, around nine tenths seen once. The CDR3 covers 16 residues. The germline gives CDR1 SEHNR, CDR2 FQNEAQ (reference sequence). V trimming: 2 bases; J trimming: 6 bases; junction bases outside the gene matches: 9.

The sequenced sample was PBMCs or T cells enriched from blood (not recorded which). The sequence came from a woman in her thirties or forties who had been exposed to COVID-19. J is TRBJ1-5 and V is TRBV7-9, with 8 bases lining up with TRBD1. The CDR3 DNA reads TGTGCCAGCAGCTTATCTGGACAGGGTAAAGCTCAGCCCCAGCATTTT. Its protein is CASSLSGQGKAQPQHF.